These 4 T cell receptor beta chains originate from one sample sequenced in a study of blood T cells in healthy people across ages (dated by TCRdb to between 2015 and 2016). The library came from 5' RACE. These reads were obtained on an Illumina HiSeq 2500. The second PCR ran for about 7 to 11 cycles and used a J-beta primer mix along with a sample-barcoded 5' primer. The raw public data were reprocessed by TCRdb itself: fastp quality trimming at Q25, MiXCR clonotype calling, in-frame beta chains only. When rows share a CDR3 protein, they turn into one entry using the most common DNA and genes. A total of about 1.5 million distinct CDR3 sequences appear in this sample, 35% to 45% of them only once. Of the sample, about 4% falls within the top ten clones. The sample was blood. All receptors derive from a woman between 18 and 30 years old in good health.

This clonotype has ten or more counts. The CDR3 sequence: CSAERVSGTVDYGYTF. The CDR3 region has the DNA TGCAGTGCCGAGAGGGTGTCAGGGACTGTTGACTATGGCTACACCTTC. The rearrangement links TRBV20-1 to TRBJ1-2; maybe TRBD1 (5 bases). The CDR3 sequence is 16 residues long. V lost 6 bases and J lost 3, with 23 bases in between. The germline V gene has CDR1 DFQATT and CDR2 SNEGSKA (reference sequence).

This sequence joins TRBV12-3 or TRBV12-4 and TRBJ1-2; tentatively, D is TRBD1 (5 bases). The V and J ends lost 5 bases and 7 bases respectively, with 17 bases between them. The length of the CDR3 is 14 residues. The CDR3, as DNA: TGTGCCAGCAGTCTTATCACGCGGCAGGGTGGCTACACCTTC. As protein: CASSLITRQGGYTF.

V usage is TRBV4-1 and J usage is TRBJ1-1; 7 positions match TRBD1. Germline V gene sequence: CDR1 MGHRA, CDR2 YSYEKL. The J segment lost 4 bases and the V segment lost 3 bases, leaving 5 bases of the junction unmatched. The CDR3 covers 14 residues. CDR3 region: CASSHGGTATEAFF. The CDR3 region has the DNA TGCGCCAGCAGCCACGGTGGGACAGCCACTGAAGCTTTCTTT.

The chain uses TRBV20-1 and TRBJ2-2; TRBD2 is a possible D gene (5 bases). Germline lookup yields CDR1 DFQATT and CDR2 SNEGSKA (reference sequence). With 6 bases removed from V and 5 bases from J, the gap between germline ends came to 16 bases. This CDR3 is 14 amino acids long. DNA of the CDR3: TGCAGTGCCCAGAGGGCTATTTTGACCGGGGAGCTGTTTTTT. Translating gives CSAQRAILTGELFF.